Sequencing of this T cell receptor beta chain was carried out in a study of T cells in Graves' hyperthyroidism and ophthalmopathy. Amplification yielded TCR beta CDR3 regions, with RNA transcripts as the source. With the HTBI primer set, the TCR CDR3 went through a first round of RT-PCR. TCRdb ran MiXCR on the multiplex PCR reads and lists one entry per CDR3 protein. The sample contains under 200,000 distinct CDR3 sequences, over 8% of which appear only once. Study-wide findings and caveats: Clonotypes that were expanded in thyroid above 0.001 mostly appeared in blood too.

Patients between 18 and 65 years old had hyperthyroidism, newly diagnosed and lasting under 2 months. Per germline, CDR1 DFQATT and CDR2 SNEGSKA (reference sequence). Trimming took 3 bases from V and 7 from J, leaving 24 bases between them. This CDR3 contains 17 residues. This clonotype was observed a handful of times. Its antigen is still unknown. This chain connects TRBV20-1 to TRBJ1-4; D remains unclear. The receptor comes from a woman aged 18 to 35 with Graves' hyperthyroidism that later progressed to Graves' ophthalmopathy. The specimen was blood. As DNA, the CDR3 is TGCAGTGCTAGTCTCCCCCCGGGTATACCGTTGGGTGAAAAACTGTTTTTT. It translates to CSASLPPGIPLGEKLFF.